This T cell receptor (beta chain) was captured in a study of CD8 T cells in ankylosing spondylitis (dated by TCRdb to 2016 to 2017). Background on the whole study: The study set out to find disease-linked TCR variants by profiling T cell receptor beta repertoires in ankylosing spondylitis patients and healthy donors. In total, the full study cohort was made up of 110 or so healthy donors and more than 20 ankylosing spondylitis patients. Peripheral blood samples were taken, and synovial fluid was additionally collected from ankylosing spondylitis patients. Points the paper makes about the study in general: According to the report, matched synovial fluid samples from ankylosing spondylitis patients were significantly enriched for the disease-linked clones. The disease-linked clones showed a CD8+ phenotype and occurred at relatively low frequencies in peripheral blood. Some TCR beta motif variants had previously been reported in synovial fluid and blood of reactive arthritis patients, which suggested common disease-initiation mechanisms. Blood from ankylosing spondylitis patients appeared to be characterized by a TCR beta motif made up of about 8 highly homologous amino acid variants.

This clonotype was found many times. Its recognized antigen is unknown. Base qualities are not at hand, and no much larger clone is one base apart. Germline trimming amounts to 0 bases on V and 7 bases on J, with 4 as the count of junction bases outside the gene matches. Taken from cysteine to phenylalanine, the CDR3 has 15 residues. Only the CDR3 DNA is retained, 45 bases long and in frame from the first base. The CDR1 and CDR2 encoded by the germline V gene are MNHEY and SVGAGI. Sequencing was performed on an Illumina HiSeq 2500. Quantitative 5'-RACE with molecular barcodes was used to prepare TCR beta libraries. The published analysis was carried out like this. Disease-linked TCR variants were identified with a new computational method built on a probabilistic model of VDJ rearrangement. Clones were called with MiXCR by TCRdb after fastp trimmed the public reads at Q25, and only in-frame beta chains were retained. A single entry per CDR3 protein holds the most common genes and DNA from its merged rows. TCRdb, not the authors, supplied the V and J calls. The sample profile shows tens of thousands of distinct CDR3 sequences; 9% of them were found once. Approximately 30% of the sample lies in the top ten.

This TCR was sampled from a male donor with ankylosing spondylitis. The sequencing sample was made of blood, either unsorted or a sorted T cell fraction (not recorded which). This receptor chain uses TRBV6-5 and TRBJ2-2; TRBD2 matches 8 bases in the middle. The sequenced DNA is TGTGCCAGCAGTTACTCCCGGGAGGGAAGCGGGGAGCTGTTTTTT. Its translation is CASSYSREGSGELFF.